The 30 T cell receptor beta chains reported below all come from one sample, sequenced in a study of shared clonotypes between healthy human individuals. TCRdb's table, derived via immunoSEQ multiplex PCR, lists solely in-frame clones and lacks some. The sample holds some 1,100,000 clones; around three quarters are singletons and the top ten take around 0.47%. Sample: memory CD4+ T cells from PBMCs. Subset of the sample: CD45RA-negative fraction. The origin of the receptors is a man aged 18 to 30 in good health. Some clones in this sample may be carry-over from other donors' samples.

The rearrangement uses TRBV28 and TRBJ1-1; no definite D call. CDR1 MDHEN and CDR2 SYDVKM come from the germline V gene. CDR3 length: 12 residues. V gave up 7 bases and J gave up 10 bases, with 16 bases separating them. The CDR3 nucleotides read TGTGCCAGCATTGTCAGGCCCGGCCCAGCTTTCTTT. This gives the protein CASIVRPGPAFF.

Concerning this clone: This specimen includes other DNA sequences encoding the same CDR3. The CDR3 protein is CASSPTGDSYNEQFF. The CDR3 nucleotides read TGTGCCAGCAGCCCGACAGGGGACTCCTACAATGAGCAGTTCTTC. The chain recombines TRBV5-4 with TRBJ2-1, with TRBD1 matching 8 bases. The CDR3 runs 15 residues. CDR1 SGHNT and CDR2 YYREEE come from the germline V gene (reference sequence). Trimming removed 4 bases from V and 0 bases from J; junction bases left unmatched: 3.

CDR3: CASSSPDRGVRRYTF. CDR3 DNA: TGTGCCAGCAGTTCCCCGGACAGGGGGGTTAGGCGCTACACCTTC. The chain is built from TRBV6-5 and TRBJ1-2; 10 bases map to TRBD1. Germline lookup yields CDR1 MNHEY and CDR2 SVGAGI. CDR3 size: 15 residues. Trimming removed 4 bases from V and 9 bases from J; junction bases left unmatched: 11.

J is TRBJ1-4 and V is TRBV2, with 7 bases fitting TRBD1. V trimming: 2 bases; J trimming: 5 bases; junction bases outside the gene matches: 5. The CDR3 is 15 amino acids. CDR1 is SNHLY, CDR2 FYNNEI, per germline. In DNA, the CDR3 is TGTGCCAGCAGTGAAACCAGACAGGGAAATGAAAAACTGTTTTTT. Its protein product is CASSETRQGNEKLFF.

This sequence joins TRBV7-9 and TRBJ1-5; 8 bases are shared with TRBD1. The germline gives CDR1 SEHNR, CDR2 FQNEAQ (reference sequence). The trim removed 5 bases at V and 6 bases at J, leaving 6 bases unmatched. This CDR3 has 14 residues. CDR3 coding DNA: TGTGCCAGCAGCCAGACAGGGGCAGGTCAGCCCCAGCATTTT. It is translated as CASSQTGAGQPQHF.

With respect to this clone: It differs at one base from a far larger clone, so likely a read error. The same CDR3 also results from other DNA sequences found in this sample. This rearrangement joins TRBV6-1 to TRBJ1-5, with 10 nucleotides matching TRBD1. Germline loops: CDR1 MNHNS, CDR2 SASEGT. The trim removed 6 bases at V and 0 bases at J, leaving 2 bases unmatched. This CDR3 contains 15 residues. Here the CDR3 reads CASRGTGDSNQPQHF. The CDR3 bases are TGTGCCAGCAGAGGGACAGGGGATAGCAATCAGCCCCAGCATTTT.

V is TRBV28 and J is TRBJ2-7; TRBD2 matches 9 bases. Trimming at V came to 4 bases and at J to 7 bases, leaving 11 bases not matched to a gene. Germline CDR1 and CDR2: MDHEN and SYDVKM. This CDR3 has 15 residues. The CDR3: CASSSGVAGAGEQYF. The CDR3 DNA reads as TGTGCCAGCAGTTCAGGTGTAGCGGGAGCGGGAGAGCAGTACTTC.

The V and J genes are TRBV7-8 and TRBJ2-1, with 8 bases fitting TRBD1. J was trimmed by 15 bases and V by 1 base; bases with no gene match: 8. Germline V gene sequence: CDR1 SGHVS, CDR2 FQNEAQ. This CDR3 has 13 amino acids. The DNA for the CDR3 is TGTGCCAGCAGCTTAGGGGAGGAGACAGGGGTGTTCTTC. Its protein is CASSLGEETGVFF.

This clone was counted a few times. The chain is built from TRBV20-1 and TRBJ1-2; no firm D call. With 5 bases removed from V and 8 bases from J, the gap between germline ends came to 12 bases. Germline-derived CDR1 and CDR2 are DFQATT and SNEGSKA (reference sequence). This CDR3 comprises 11 residues. CDR3 DNA: TGCAGTGCTCCCCAATCTGGAGGCTACACCTTC. It translates to CSAPQSGGYTF.

This clone was recorded once. V usage is TRBV28 and J usage is TRBJ2-7; D may be TRBD2 (6 bases). This CDR3 is built from 14 residues. CDR1 is MDHEN and CDR2 is SYDVKM in the germline V gene. V lost 7 bases and J 7 bases, leaving 20 bases between the germline ends. The DNA for the CDR3 is TGTGCCAGCACCTTTGAGCGAGAGGCGGGGGAGCAGTACTTC. This sequence encodes CASTFEREAGEQYF.

This sequence joins TRBV7-2 and TRBJ2-3; TRBD2 might be the D (5 bases). Between the trimmed V and J ends, which lost 5 bases and 2 bases, there was a span of 11 bases. The CDR3 runs 14 residues. Germline CDR1 SGHTA, CDR2 FQGNSA. Here the CDR3 reads CASSLLLDTDTQYF. For the CDR3, the DNA is TGTGCCAGCAGCCTCTTACTAGACACAGATACGCAGTATTTT.

The chain links TRBV6-5 to TRBJ2-7; 10 nucleotides agree with TRBD1. Per the germline V gene, CDR1 is MNHEY and CDR2 is SVGAGI. CDR3 size: 15 residues. Losses at the gene ends were 6 bases for V and 3 bases for J; bases not matched to a gene: 8. The CDR3 loop reads CASSYRDRGDYEQYF. The CDR3, as DNA: TGTGCCAGCAGCTACCGGGACAGGGGTGACTACGAGCAGTACTTC.

The DNA of the CDR3 is TGTGCCAGCAGTTACACAGGGGCCTCAGGGGCCAACGTCCTGACTTTC. Translating gives CASSYTGASGANVLTF. The gene calls are TRBV6-6 and TRBJ2-6; 7 nucleotides agree with TRBD1. Per germline, CDR1 MNHNY and CDR2 SVGAGI (reference sequence). The CDR3 has 16 amino acids. J lost 4 bases, V lost 2 bases, and 5 bases had no gene match.

The V and J genes are TRBV9 and TRBJ2-2; TRBD2 agrees at 8 bases. The CDR3 is made up of 15 amino acids. Germline V gene lookup returns CDR1 SGDLS and CDR2 YYNGEE. With V trimmed by 4 bases and J by 2 bases, 4 bases remained unmatched. The CDR3 reads CASSHIAGNTGELFF. As DNA, the CDR3 is TGTGCCAGCAGCCATATAGCGGGAAACACCGGGGAGCTGTTTTTT.

This chain uses TRBV5-1 with TRBJ2-5; no reliable D call. Trimming left V 4 bases short and J 2 bases short, with 12 bases between. The CDR3 extends over 14 amino acids. Germline-derived CDR1 and CDR2 are SGHRS and YFSETQ. The CDR3 spells CASSVRTAQETQYF. DNA for the CDR3: TGCGCCAGCAGCGTACGGACGGCACAAGAGACCCAGTACTTC.

This clone appeared once. The V gene is TRBV2, the J gene TRBJ2-7, with 11 positions matching TRBD1. Losses at the gene ends were 6 bases for V and 0 bases for J; bases not matched to a gene: 4. Germline CDR1 SNHLY, CDR2 FYNNEI. The CDR3 is 15 residues long. The CDR3 loop is CASRFGTGGSYEQYF. In DNA, the CDR3 is TGTGCCAGCAGGTTCGGGACAGGGGGCTCCTACGAGCAGTACTTC.

Only one count was recorded for this clone. The rearrangement links TRBV9 to TRBJ2-1; unclear D gene. The length of the CDR3 is 15 residues. Trimming took off 0 bases at V and 0 bases at J, with 7 bases between the two ends. Germline V gene lookup returns CDR1 SGDLS and CDR2 YYNGEE. Written as DNA, the CDR3 is TGTGCCAGCAGCGTAGTGCACGGCTCCTACAATGAGCAGTTCTTC. It codes for CASSVVHGSYNEQFF.

The chain combines TRBV15 with TRBJ2-5; TRBD2 matches at 7 bases. Losses at the gene ends were 0 bases for V and 5 bases for J; bases not matched to a gene: 15. The CDR3 runs to 18 residues. In germline, CDR1 is LNHNV, CDR2 YYDKDF (reference sequence). The CDR3 protein is CATSRDPRTTSRLETQYF. CDR3 coding DNA: TGTGCCACCAGCAGAGATCCCCGCACGACTAGCAGGTTGGAGACCCAGTACTTC.

In this sample, this clone turned up a few times. V usage is TRBV2 and J usage is TRBJ2-1; tentatively, D is TRBD2 (5 bases). This CDR3 has 13 residues. V shed 4 bases and J shed 5 bases, with 9 bases lying between them. CDR1 is SNHLY, CDR2 FYNNEI, per germline. The CDR3 bases are TGTGCCAGCAGTGGAGGGATCGACAATGAGCAGTTCTTC. Amino acids: CASSGGIDNEQFF.

This clone came up a few times. The gene calls are TRBV5-8 and TRBJ2-3; 9 bases line up with TRBD2. J lost 2 bases, V lost 0 bases, and 4 bases had no gene match. Germline V gene lookup returns CDR1 SGHTS and CDR2 YDEGEE. This CDR3 has 16 residues. The CDR3 sequence is CASSLGASGTTDTQYF. The CDR3 region has the DNA TGTGCCAGCAGCTTGGGGGCTAGCGGGACCACAGATACGCAGTATTTT.

This clone came up a few times. A read error may account for a junction end that differs from germline. The CDR3 sequence: CASTVADGRYGEQYF. The CDR3, as DNA: TGTGCCAGCACCGTAGCGGACGGGAGGTACGGGGAGCAGTACTTC. The J gene is TRBJ2-7, the V gene TRBV9; 7 nucleotides align to TRBD2. The CDR3 has 15 amino acids. CDR1 is SGDLS and CDR2 is YYNGEE in the germline V gene.

The chain is built from TRBV20-1 and TRBJ2-3; weak D call: TRBD1 (6 bases). Germline values: CDR1 DFQATT, CDR2 SNEGSKA (reference sequence). The CDR3 is 11 residues long. The ends were cut back, 7 bases at V and 10 bases at J, with 15 bases in the middle. The chain's CDR3 is CSVPLQGPQYF. CDR3 bases: TGCAGTGTTCCTCTACAGGGACCGCAGTATTTT.

The V call is TRBV19, the J call TRBJ2-3, with TRBD2 as a possible D gene (5 bases). The germline V and J ends were trimmed by 3 bases and 3 bases, with 10 bases remaining between them. CDR1 LNHDA and CDR2 SQIVND come from the germline V gene (reference sequence). This CDR3 spans 14 amino acids. CDR3 nucleotides: TGTGCCAGTAGTATCAGGACGGGGACAGATACGCAGTATTTT. It yields the protein CASSIRTGTDTQYF.

The rearrangement joins TRBV29-1 to TRBJ1-1, with unresolved D. The CDR3 runs to 12 residues. The germline V gene encodes CDR1 SQVTM and CDR2 ANQGSEA. Trimming stripped 3 bases from V and 7 bases from J, with 12 bases between. The CDR3 loop reads CSVENDGSEAFF. The CDR3 DNA is TGCAGCGTTGAGAATGATGGCAGTGAAGCTTTCTTT.

This clone has more than one count but fewer than ten. The V and J genes are TRBV27 and TRBJ1-2, with a weak D call TRBD1 (5 bases). CDR1 is MNHEY, CDR2 SMNVEV, per germline (reference sequence). The germline V and J ends were trimmed by 5 bases and 7 bases, with 17 bases remaining between them. The CDR3 has 14 amino acids. The CDR3: CASSEMRDLGGYTF. The CDR3 coding sequence is TGTGCCAGCAGTGAAATGCGGGACCTCGGTGGCTACACCTTC.

The J gene is TRBJ2-4, the V gene TRBV5-6; D possibly corresponds to TRBD2 (7 bases). CDR1 and CDR2 (germline): SGHDT, YYEEEE. The V end was cut by 1 base, the J end by 5 bases, with 10 bases between. This CDR3 is built from 14 residues. CDR3 in amino acids: CASSLRGAENIQYF. CDR3 sequence (DNA): TGTGCCAGCAGCTTGCGGGGGGCAGAAAACATTCAGTACTTC.

The V call is TRBV21-1, the J call TRBJ1-5. TRBV21-1 is a pseudogene segment. The CDR3 runs 15 residues. CDR3 nucleotide sequence: TGTGCCAGCAGCAAAGGGGAGTATAGCAATCAGCCCCAGCATTTT. This sequence encodes CASSKGEYSNQPQHF.

The chain uses TRBV2 and TRBJ1-4, with TRBD1 as a possible D gene (6 bases). Germline assignment: CDR1 SNHLY and CDR2 FYNNEI. This CDR3 region has 15 residues. With 5 bases removed from V and 2 bases from J, the gap between germline ends came to 12 bases. The CDR3, as DNA: TGTGCCAGCAGTCCGGGACAAATTACTAATGAAAAACTGTTTTTT. This encodes CASSPGQITNEKLFF.

The chain uses TRBV19 and TRBJ1-2; TRBD1 agrees at 8 bases. The germline CDR1 and CDR2 sequences are LNHDA and SQIVND (reference sequence). CDR3 length: 14 amino acids. J was trimmed by 4 bases and V by 6 bases; bases with no gene match: 7. The CDR3: CASSAQGVGYGYTF. CDR3 coding DNA: TGTGCCAGTAGCGCACAGGGGGTAGGCTATGGCTACACCTTC.

The CDR3 reads CASSLGDGSYSGNTIYF. CDR3 nucleotides: TGCGCCAGCAGCTTGGGGGACGGATCCTACTCTGGAAACACCATATATTTT. The V and J genes are TRBV5-1 and TRBJ1-3, with D possibly being TRBD1 (5 bases). Germline CDR1 SGHRS, CDR2 YFSETQ. V lost 0 bases, J lost 0 bases, and 13 bases lay in between. The CDR3 contains 17 residues.